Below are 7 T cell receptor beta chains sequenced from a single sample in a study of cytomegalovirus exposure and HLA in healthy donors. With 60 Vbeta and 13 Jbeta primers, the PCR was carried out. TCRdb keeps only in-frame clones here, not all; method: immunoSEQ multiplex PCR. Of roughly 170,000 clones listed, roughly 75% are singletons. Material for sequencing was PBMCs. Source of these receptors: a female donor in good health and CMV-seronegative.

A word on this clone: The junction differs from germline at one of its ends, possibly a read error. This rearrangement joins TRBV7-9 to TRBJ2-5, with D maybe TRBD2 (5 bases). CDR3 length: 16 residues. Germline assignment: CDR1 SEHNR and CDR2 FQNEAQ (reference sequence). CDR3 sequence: CSSSLGRAGLLETQYF. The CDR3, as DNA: TGTTCCAGCAGCCTTGGCCGGGCCGGACTCCTGGAGACCCAGTACTTC.

CDR3 residues: CASSPLGLTYGYTF. In DNA, the CDR3 is TGTGCCAGCAGCCCCCTAGGACTGACCTATGGCTACACCTTC. The V call is TRBV14, the J call TRBJ1-2; no reliable D call. V was clipped by 4 bases and J by 4 bases, with 13 bases between them. The CDR3 totals 14 residues. Germline values: CDR1 SGHDN, CDR2 FVKESK.

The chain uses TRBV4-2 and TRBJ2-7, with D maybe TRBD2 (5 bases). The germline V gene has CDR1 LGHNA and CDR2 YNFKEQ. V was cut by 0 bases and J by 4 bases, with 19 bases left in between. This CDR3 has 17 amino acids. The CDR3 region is CASSQDLVRLARYEQYF. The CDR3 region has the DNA TGTGCCAGCAGCCAAGATCTTGTACGGCTAGCCAGGTACGAGCAGTACTTC.

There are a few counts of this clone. CDR3 protein: CASSPTRVSYNEQFF. The CDR3 DNA follows: TGTGCCAGCAGCCCCACCAGGGTCTCCTACAATGAGCAGTTCTTC. The genes are TRBV13 and TRBJ2-1; tentative D call: TRBD1 (5 bases). The ends were cut back, 5 bases at V and 0 bases at J, with 11 bases in the middle. In germline, CDR1 is PRHDT, CDR2 FYEKMQ (reference sequence). CDR3 length equals 15 residues.

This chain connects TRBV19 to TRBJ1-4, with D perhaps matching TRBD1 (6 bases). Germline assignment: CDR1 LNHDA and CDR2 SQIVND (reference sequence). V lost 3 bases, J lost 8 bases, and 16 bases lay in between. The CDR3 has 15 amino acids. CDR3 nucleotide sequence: TGTGCCAGTAGTATTGTAACGGGGGGGCGAGAAAAACTGTTTTTT. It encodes CASSIVTGGREKLFF.

CDR3 in amino acids: CASSHSTQGGSPLHF. As DNA, the CDR3 is TGTGCCAGCAGTCATTCAACACAGGGTGGTTCACCCCTCCACTTT. The chain uses TRBV28 and TRBJ1-6; D perhaps matches TRBD1 (6 bases). CDR3 length: 15 residues. Germline lookup yields CDR1 MDHEN and CDR2 SYDVKM. Trimming stripped 5 bases from V and 9 bases from J, with 17 bases between.

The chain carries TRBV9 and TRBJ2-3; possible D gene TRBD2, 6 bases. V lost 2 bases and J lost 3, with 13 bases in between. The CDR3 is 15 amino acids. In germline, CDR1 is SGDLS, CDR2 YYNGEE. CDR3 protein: CASSVGGVVTDTQYF. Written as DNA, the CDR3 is TGTGCCAGCAGCGTGGGGGGAGTGGTAACAGATACGCAGTATTTT.